Below, 21 T cell receptor beta chains from the same sample are listed, as sequenced in a study of T cell responses to AZD1222 COVID-19 vaccine. Profiling relied on immunoSEQ multiplex PCR, and the TCRdb table lists in-frame clones only, not all of them. Of more than 100,000 clones in the sample, 92% were seen once. Sequenced here: peripheral blood, sampled on day 0 of AZD1222 vaccination. The receptors were sampled from an adult in good health.

The CDR3, as DNA: TGTGCCAGCAGTCCCAGGACAGGGGGTCACACTGAAGCTTTCTTT. It yields the protein CASSPRTGGHTEAFF. The chain uses TRBV27 and TRBJ1-1; 10 bases are a match to TRBD1. Per germline, CDR1 MNHEY and CDR2 SMNVEV (reference sequence). This CDR3 region has 15 residues. J was trimmed by 3 bases and V by 5 bases; bases with no gene match: 6.

The CDR3 is CASSYGGSLNTEAFF. In DNA form, the CDR3 reads TGTGCCAGCAGTTACGGCGGCAGTTTGAACACTGAAGCTTTCTTT. The chain employs TRBV6-5 and TRBJ1-1; D is unclear. This CDR3 has 15 amino acids. Germline V lookup: CDR1 MNHEY, CDR2 SVGAGI. Trimming shortened V by 2 bases and J by 0 bases, and 10 bases separated the two germline ends.

This rearrangement joins TRBV7-2 to TRBJ1-2; D possibly corresponds to TRBD1 (6 bases). The germline V and J ends were trimmed by 4 bases and 4 bases, with 19 bases remaining between them. The germline CDR1 and CDR2 sequences are SGHTA and FQGNSA. CDR3 length: 16 amino acids. CDR3 bases: TGTGCCAGCAGCTCCGTCGGCGGGGGCGCAGGCTATGGCTACACCTTC. Its translation is CASSSVGGGAGYGYTF. Variable domain in full (rest from reference TRBV7-2 and TRBJ1-2): GAGVSQSPSNKVTEKGKDVELRCDPISGHTALYWYRQSLGQGLEFLIYFQGNSAPDKSGLPSDRFSAERTGGSVSTLTIQRTQQEDSAVYLCASSSVGGGAGYGYTFGSGTRLTVV.

The chain couples TRBV30 to TRBJ1-1; the D is unclear. V lost 5 bases, J lost 11 bases, and 15 bases lay in between. The CDR3 covers 11 residues. Germline values: CDR1 GTSNPN, CDR2 SVGIG (reference sequence). CDR3 sequence reads: CAWERTLAAFF. CDR3 bases: TGTGCCTGGGAGAGGACTTTGGCCGCTTTCTTT. The variable domain in full, with the rest retrieved from reference TRBV30 and TRBJ1-1, is SQTIHQWPATLVQPVGSPLSLECTVEGTSNPNLYWYRQAAGRGLQLLFYSVGIGQISSEVPQNLSASRPQDRQFILSSKKLLLSDSGFYLCAWERTLAAFFGQGTRLTVV.

This chain connects TRBV20-1 to TRBJ1-5; 7 bases match TRBD1. V was pared by 3 bases and J by 2 bases, with 7 bases of the junction left unmatched. CDR1 is DFQATT, CDR2 SNEGSKA, per germline (reference sequence). CDR3 length: 15 residues. The CDR3 loop reads CSASRVTGGNQPQHF. Written as DNA, the CDR3 is TGCAGTGCTAGTAGGGTAACAGGGGGCAATCAGCCCCAGCATTTT.

The CDR3 region is CASSLAPAGSYEQYF. In DNA form, the CDR3 reads TGTGCCAGCAGCTTAGCCCCCGCCGGCTCCTACGAGCAGTACTTC. V and J are TRBV7-2 and TRBJ2-7, with no clear D. Germline assignment: CDR1 SGHTA and CDR2 FQGNSA. This CDR3 comprises 15 residues. V was pared by 0 bases and J by 0 bases, with 9 bases between.

This clone occurred a few times. The chain is built from TRBV7-5 and TRBJ1-1. TRBV7-5 is reported as a pseudogene. This CDR3 contains 12 residues. The CDR3: CARSSLCTEAFF. The CDR3 bases are TGTGCCAGAAGCTCCCTCTGCACTGAAGCTTTCTTT.

The rearrangement joins TRBV5-1 to TRBJ2-5, with 11 positions matching TRBD2. Germline V lookup: CDR1 SGHRS, CDR2 YFSETQ. The CDR3 loop spans 15 amino acids. Losses at the gene ends were 5 bases for V and 4 bases for J; bases not matched to a gene: 7. CDR3: CASRITSGGRETQYF. The CDR3 region has the DNA TGCGCCAGCAGAATTACTAGCGGGGGACGAGAGACCCAGTACTTC.

The rearrangement uses TRBV5-4 and TRBJ1-4; a weak D match, TRBD1 (6 bases). V was clipped by 3 bases and J by 4 bases, with 10 bases between them. The CDR3 has 14 amino acids. In germline, CDR1 is SGHNT, CDR2 YYREEE (reference sequence). CDR3 sequence reads: CASSSRGGNEKLFF. In DNA, the CDR3 is TGTGCCAGCAGCTCAAGGGGGGGTAATGAAAAACTGTTTTTT.

The rearrangement links TRBV5-1 to TRBJ2-6, with TRBD1 matching 7 bases. The CDR3 runs to 19 residues. V dropped 0 bases and J dropped 2; count of bases not matched to a gene: 11. CDR1 and CDR2 from the germline V gene are SGHRS and YFSETQ. The CDR3 loop is CASSLAYIGTGAGANVLTF. The CDR3 nucleotides read TGCGCCAGCAGCTTGGCCTATATTGGAACAGGGGCTGGGGCCAACGTCCTGACTTTC.

This chain uses TRBV24-1 with TRBJ2-7, with a weak D call TRBD1 (5 bases). The ends were cut back, 12 bases at V and 3 bases at J, with 17 bases in the middle. The CDR3 covers 13 residues. Germline V gene data show CDR1 as KGHDR and CDR2 as SFDVKD. The CDR3 DNA is TGTGCCTCAAAACAGGAAAGGAACTACGAGCAGTACTTC. Translating it yields CASKQERNYEQYF.

The chain joins TRBV4-3 to TRBJ2-3, with TRBD2 identical over 7 bases. Germline CDR1 and CDR2: LGHNA and YSLEER. CDR3 length: 19 amino acids. With 1 base clipped from V and 2 bases from J, the junction kept 15 bases outside the gene matches. This chain's CDR3 is CASSQAIRGWLADTDTQYF. The CDR3 DNA sequence: TGCGCCAGCAGCCAAGCCATTCGTGGATGGCTAGCGGACACAGATACGCAGTATTTT.

This chain joins TRBV5-4 and TRBJ2-6, with D uncertain. Germline assignment: CDR1 SGHNT and CDR2 YYREEE (reference sequence). Trimming removed 2 bases from V and 0 bases from J, with 9 bases in between. The CDR3 runs to 16 residues. The CDR3 sequence: CASSFATPSGANVLTF. CDR3 bases: TGTGCCAGCAGCTTTGCCACCCCCTCTGGGGCCAACGTCCTGACTTTC.

The rearrangement uses TRBV7-2 and TRBJ1-4; D unresolved. CDR1 SGHTA and CDR2 FQGNSA come from the germline V gene. V was pared by 0 bases and J by 3 bases, with 2 bases between. The CDR3 has 13 residues. CDR3 DNA sequence: TGTGCCAGCAGCTTAGCAGCTAATGAAAAACTGTTTTTT. Its translation: CASSLAANEKLFF.

The chain recombines TRBV6-5 with TRBJ1-3; 7 nucleotides match TRBD1. This CDR3 comprises 16 residues. The trim removed 4 bases at V and 3 bases at J, leaving 9 bases unmatched. Germline CDR1 MNHEY, CDR2 SVGAGI. CDR3 coding DNA: TGTGCCAGCAGTTTGGGACGACAGGGTGGTGGAAACACCATATATTTT. Translated, it gives CASSLGRQGGGNTIYF.

CDR3 region: CASGSPDRGLKGYTF. CDR3 nucleotide sequence: TGTGCCAGTGGCTCACCCGACAGGGGATTGAAAGGCTACACCTTC. The chain joins TRBV19 to TRBJ1-2, with 8 bases aligning to TRBD1. The germline gives CDR1 LNHDA, CDR2 SQIVND (reference sequence). The CDR3 spans 15 residues. Trimming removed 8 bases from V and 8 bases from J; junction bases left unmatched: 16.

The rearrangement uses TRBV18 and TRBJ1-1; D gene uncertain. The germline V gene encodes CDR1 KGHSH and CDR2 LQKENI. Trimming shortened V by 1 base and J by 5 bases, and 11 bases separated the two germline ends. The CDR3 runs 14 residues. CDR3 nucleotides: TGTGCCAGCTCACCACGGGAGACCTGGACTGAAGCTTTCTTT. Its protein is CASSPRETWTEAFF.

This clone is a singleton in its sample. This chain connects TRBV28 to TRBJ1-2; 8 bases fit TRBD1. The CDR3 runs 15 residues. Germline values: CDR1 MDHEN, CDR2 SYDVKM. The V and J ends lost 6 bases and 2 bases, in that order; junction bases with no gene match: 8. The CDR3 protein is CASSHRQGRNYGYTF. The DNA of the CDR3 is TGTGCCAGCAGCCATCGACAGGGGAGAAACTATGGCTACACCTTC.

The chain joins TRBV5-8 to TRBJ1-3; the D gene is possibly TRBD1 (6 bases). The CDR3 length is 9 residues. Germline V gene lookup returns CDR1 SGHTS and CDR2 YDEGEE. In nucleotides, the CDR3 is TGTGCGGGGGCGAACACCATATATTTT. Translated: CAGANTIYF.

The chain carries TRBV7-8 and TRBJ1-4; TRBD1 agrees at 9 bases. V trimming: 3 bases; J trimming: 0 bases; junction bases outside the gene matches: 8. Per the germline V gene, CDR1 is SGHVS and CDR2 is FQNEAQ. This CDR3 contains 18 residues. The DNA for the CDR3 is TGTGCCAGCAGCTTGAGGATACAGGGGGCAGCAACTAATGAAAAACTGTTTTTT. Amino acids: CASSLRIQGAATNEKLFF. Complete variable domain (other parts from reference TRBV7-8 and TRBJ1-4): GAGVSQSPRYKVAKRGQDVALRCDPISGHVSLFWYQQALGQGPEFLTYFQNEAQLDKSGLPSDRFFAERPEGSVSTLKIQRTQQEDSAVYLCASSLRIQGAATNEKLFFGSGTQLSVL.

The chain recombines TRBV6-5 with TRBJ1-2; possibly TRBD1 for D (6 bases). Germline values: CDR1 MNHEY, CDR2 SVGAGI. V was trimmed by 5 bases and J by 2 bases, leaving 15 bases between them. The CDR3 loop spans 15 amino acids. The CDR3 DNA sequence: TGTGCCAGCAGTAGGACAGTAAACCTCAACTATGGCTACACCTTC. Its protein product is CASSRTVNLNYGYTF.